These 8 T cell receptor beta chains came from one sample sequenced in a study of cytomegalovirus exposure and HLA in healthy donors. Primers: 60 Vbeta forward and 13 Jbeta reverse. The data were produced by immunoSEQ multiplex PCR, yet TCRdb's version contains in-frame clones alone and is incomplete. The profile covers over 80,000 clones, with over 60% appearing a single time and around 15% taken by the ten largest. The specimen sequenced was PBMCs. The receptors stem from a man aged 60-69 years in good health and CMV-seropositive.

This chain connects TRBV7-2 to TRBJ2-7; D unresolved. CDR3 length: 13 amino acids. Trimming stripped 1 base from V and 7 bases from J, with 11 bases between. The germline V gene encodes CDR1 SGHTA and CDR2 FQGNSA. CDR3 sequence reads: CASSLGVQREQYF. In DNA form, the CDR3 reads TGTGCCAGCAGCTTAGGGGTTCAGAGGGAGCAGTACTTC. The complete variable domain, with remaining parts taken from reference TRBV7-2 and TRBJ2-7, reads GAGVSQSPSNKVTEKGKDVELRCDPISGHTALYWYRQSLGQGLEFLIYFQGNSAPDKSGLPSDRFSAERTGGSVSTLTIQRTQQEDSAVYLCASSLGVQREQYFGPGTRLTVT.

The chain uses TRBV6-5 and TRBJ1-2; the D gene is possibly TRBD1 (6 bases). This CDR3 region has 15 residues. Trimming left V 5 bases short and J 5 bases short, with 18 bases between. CDR1 is MNHEY, CDR2 SVGAGI, per germline. The CDR3 region has the DNA TGTGCCAGCAGTCCGACAGGAGGAGATACTTATGGCTACACCTTC. Residues: CASSPTGGDTYGYTF.

The chain employs TRBV7-9 and TRBJ1-1; no reliable D call. CDR3 length: 13 residues. Trimming removed 5 bases from V and 4 bases from J, with 11 bases in between. Germline-derived CDR1 and CDR2 are SEHNR and FQNEAQ (reference sequence). The CDR3 loop is CASSRLWSTEAFF. The CDR3 coding sequence is TGTGCCAGCAGCCGTCTCTGGAGCACTGAAGCTTTCTTT. The variable domain in full, with the rest retrieved from reference TRBV7-9 and TRBJ1-1, is DTGVSQNPRHKITKRGQNVTFRCDPISEHNRLYWYRQTLGQGPEFLTYFQNEAQLEKSRLLSDRFSAERPKGSFSTLEIQRTEQGDSAMYLCASSRLWSTEAFFGQGTRLTVV.

This chain links TRBV6-5 with TRBJ1-4; D is undetermined. Germline CDR1 reads MNHEY; CDR2 reads SVGAGI. Trimming removed 6 bases at V and 8 bases at J, with 19 bases between. The CDR3 consists of 15 residues. CDR3 sequence reads: CASSQTVVGHEKLFF. Written as DNA, the CDR3 is TGTGCCAGCAGCCAAACAGTTGTGGGTCACGAAAAACTGTTTTTT.

The chain couples TRBV28 to TRBJ2-7; weak D call: TRBD2 (6 bases). The CDR3 sequence is 13 residues long. V was trimmed by 7 bases and J by 6 bases, leaving 16 bases between them. Germline V lookup: CDR1 MDHEN, CDR2 SYDVKM. The CDR3 DNA sequence: TGTGCCAGCACCTGGGGGGTTTTGGGCGAGCAGTACTTC. Its translation: CASTWGVLGEQYF.

The chain is built from TRBV7-9 and TRBJ2-2, with 7 bases that match TRBD1. The CDR3 length is 19 residues. Trimming took 2 bases from V and 1 from J; bases not matched to a gene: 13. Germline assignment: CDR1 SEHNR and CDR2 FQNEAQ (reference sequence). This CDR3 is CASSLPTKDRVWNTGELFF. CDR3 coding DNA: TGTGCCAGCAGCTTACCAACGAAAGACAGGGTTTGGAACACCGGGGAGCTGTTTTTT.

CDR3 sequence reads: CAWSVTPVYEQYF. The CDR3, as DNA: TGTGCCTGGAGTGTAACGCCGGTCTACGAGCAGTACTTC. The V call is TRBV30, the J call TRBJ2-7; D remains unclear. Deletions cut 0 bases from V and 3 bases from J, with 9 bases between. The CDR3 covers 13 residues. From germline, CDR1 is GTSNPN and CDR2 SVGIG (reference sequence).

V usage is TRBV2 and J usage is TRBJ1-1; D remains unclear. The CDR3 is made up of 11 amino acids. V was clipped by 6 bases and J by 6 bases, with 8 bases between them. Germline CDR1 SNHLY, CDR2 FYNNEI. In DNA, the CDR3 is TGTGCCAGCAGGCGGAGCTCTGAAGCTTTCTTT. Translation gives CASRRSSEAFF.